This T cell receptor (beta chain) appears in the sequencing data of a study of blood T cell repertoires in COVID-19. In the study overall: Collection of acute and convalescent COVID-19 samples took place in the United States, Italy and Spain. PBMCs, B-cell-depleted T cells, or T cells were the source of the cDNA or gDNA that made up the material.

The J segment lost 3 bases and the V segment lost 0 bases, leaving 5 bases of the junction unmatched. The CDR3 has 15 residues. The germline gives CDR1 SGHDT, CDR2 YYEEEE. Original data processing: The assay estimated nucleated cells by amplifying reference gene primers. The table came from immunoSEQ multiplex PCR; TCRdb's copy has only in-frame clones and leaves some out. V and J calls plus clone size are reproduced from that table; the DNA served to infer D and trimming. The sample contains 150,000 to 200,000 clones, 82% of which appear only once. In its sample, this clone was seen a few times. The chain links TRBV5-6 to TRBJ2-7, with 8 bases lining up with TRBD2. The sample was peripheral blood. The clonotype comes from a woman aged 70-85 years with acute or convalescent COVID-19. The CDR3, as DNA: TGTGCCAGCAGCTTGGCACTAGCGGAGATCTACGAGCAGTACTTC. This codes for CASSLALAEIYEQYF.